This T cell receptor beta chain was identified in a study of tumor-infiltrating lymphocytes in primary liver carcinoma. Study-wide background: The study obtained roughly 3.5 to 7.13 million productive TCRbeta reads per sample, similar across tissue types.

The researchers produced TCR beta cDNA from around 0.5 ug total RNA with a constant-region primer. Modified slightly, ARM-PCR produced TCR beta libraries over three nested multiplex PCR rounds. The opening two PCR rounds, around 9 cycles each, paired TRBV1-TRBV30 forward primers with a C-beta reverse primer. Each CDR3 protein is one row after TCRdb ran MiXCR on the multiplex PCR reads. The repertoire consists of about 320,000 distinct CDR3 sequences, with approximately 65% occurring once and the leading ten covering 9% to 10%. Study-wide results and caveats: Tumors reached a significantly greater top-250-clone fraction than blood did (p = 0.039). Tumor region pairs outstripped tumor-adjacent and tumor-blood pairs in overlap.

In regard to this clonotype: What it binds is not known. Being one base from a much bigger clone, this may be a read error.

The CDR3 covers 15 residues. Germline CDR1 and CDR2: LGHNA and YSLEER. For blood RNA, unsorted whole blood served as the source, and germline DNA was extracted too. Source material: peripheral blood. The receptor was isolated from a man aged 40-49 years with primary liver carcinoma and hepatitis B virus infection. The chain couples TRBV4-3 to TRBJ2-1; 10 nucleotides agree with TRBD2. The CDR3 DNA reads TGTGCCAGCAGCTGCCACGGGACTAGCGACAATGAGCAGTTCTTC. This encodes CASSCHGTSDNEQFF.